This note documents a single T cell receptor beta chain sequence. Its antigen is as yet unknown. As the template, RNA transcripts were used to amplify TCR beta CDR3 regions. Scientists carried out first-round RT-PCR using HTBI primers and then a second-round multiplex PCR. TCRdb fed the multiplex PCR reads into MiXCR, producing one record per CDR3 protein. The sample consists of 500,000 to 600,000 distinct CDR3 sequences, about 40% of them appearing once. The CDR3 length is 14 residues. The V gene's germline CDR1 is ENHRY and CDR2 SYGVKD. Trimming at V came to 1 base and at J to 5 bases, leaving 0 bases not matched to a gene. These data come from a study of Graves' ophthalmopathy and Graves' hyperthyroidism. Study-wide findings and caveats: Between ophthalmopathy and stable hyperthyroidism, a 13-signature model drew a separation with 87.88% sensitivity and approximately 77% specificity. Blood was where most expanded thyroid clonotypes above 0.001 frequency also turned up.

Exclusion criteria comprised other autoimmune diseases, uncontrolled infections, pregnancy or lactation in patients. Input material: peripheral blood or thyroid tissue (not recorded which). The V gene is TRBV10-3, the J gene TRBJ2-1; 9 nucleotides match TRBD1. The receptor was derived from an adult man with Graves' hyperthyroidism. The CDR3 protein is CAISEWDRDNEQFF. For the CDR3, the DNA is TGTGCCATCAGTGAGTGGGACAGGGACAATGAGCAGTTCTTC.